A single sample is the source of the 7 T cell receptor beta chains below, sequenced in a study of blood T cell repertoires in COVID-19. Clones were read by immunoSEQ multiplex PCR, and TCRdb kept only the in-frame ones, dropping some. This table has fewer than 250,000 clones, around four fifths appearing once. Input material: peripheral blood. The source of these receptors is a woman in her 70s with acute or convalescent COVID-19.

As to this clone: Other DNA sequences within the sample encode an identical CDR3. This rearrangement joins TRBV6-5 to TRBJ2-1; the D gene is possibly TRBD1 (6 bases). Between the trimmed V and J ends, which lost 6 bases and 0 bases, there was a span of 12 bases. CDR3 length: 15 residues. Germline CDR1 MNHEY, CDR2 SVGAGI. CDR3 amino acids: CASRRDRSSYNEQFF. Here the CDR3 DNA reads TGTGCCAGCAGACGCGACAGGAGCTCCTACAATGAGCAGTTCTTC.

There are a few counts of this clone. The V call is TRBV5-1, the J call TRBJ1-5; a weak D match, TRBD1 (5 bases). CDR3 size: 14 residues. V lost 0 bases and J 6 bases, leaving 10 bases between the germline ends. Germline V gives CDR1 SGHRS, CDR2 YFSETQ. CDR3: CASSLGGTAQPQHF. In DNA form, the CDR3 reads TGCGCCAGCAGCTTGGGGGGGACTGCTCAGCCCCAGCATTTT.

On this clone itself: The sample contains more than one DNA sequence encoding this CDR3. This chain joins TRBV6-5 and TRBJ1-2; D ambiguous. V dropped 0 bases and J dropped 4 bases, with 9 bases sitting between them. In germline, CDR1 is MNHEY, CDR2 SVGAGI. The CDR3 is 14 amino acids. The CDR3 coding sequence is TGTGCCAGCAGTTACTCGCCGTCGGGCTATGGCTACACCTTC. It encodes CASSYSPSGYGYTF.

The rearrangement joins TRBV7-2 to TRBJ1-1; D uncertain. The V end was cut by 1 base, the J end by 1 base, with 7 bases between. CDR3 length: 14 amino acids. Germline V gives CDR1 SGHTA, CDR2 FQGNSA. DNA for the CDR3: TGTGCCAGCAGCTTAGATACGGGGAACACTGAAGCTTTCTTT. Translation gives CASSLDTGNTEAFF.

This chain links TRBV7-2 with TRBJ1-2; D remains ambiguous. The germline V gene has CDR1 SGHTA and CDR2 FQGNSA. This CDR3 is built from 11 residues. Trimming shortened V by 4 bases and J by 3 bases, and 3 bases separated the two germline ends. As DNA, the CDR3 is TGTGCCAGCAGCTCCGACTATGGCTACACCTTC. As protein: CASSSDYGYTF.

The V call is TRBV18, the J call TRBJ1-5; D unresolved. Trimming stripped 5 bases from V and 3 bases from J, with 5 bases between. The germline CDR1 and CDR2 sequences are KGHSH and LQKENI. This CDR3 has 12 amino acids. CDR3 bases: TGTGCCAGCTCATCCGTCAATCAGCCCCAGCATTTT. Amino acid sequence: CASSSVNQPQHF.

The CDR3 sequence is CASSLAVSTYYRSGANVLTF. The DNA for the CDR3 is TGCGCCAGCAGCTTGGCCGTTTCAACTTACTACCGCTCTGGGGCCAACGTCCTGACTTTC. The chain carries TRBV5-1 and TRBJ2-6, with D uncertain. Trimming took off 0 bases at V and 0 bases at J, with 19 bases between the two ends. The CDR3 covers 20 residues. The germline gives CDR1 SGHRS, CDR2 YFSETQ.